This TCR beta chain is from a study of cytomegalovirus exposure and HLA in healthy donors. This CDR3 spans 13 amino acids. The V gene end was trimmed by 7 bases and the J gene end by 4 bases; junction bases not matched to a gene: 4. Germline V lookup: CDR1 SEHNR, CDR2 FQNEAQ (reference sequence). The primer mix had 60 Vbeta and 13 Jbeta primers. Only in-frame clones appear in the TCRdb table, and some are missing; sequencing was by immunoSEQ multiplex PCR. The table has tens of thousands of clones, roughly 72% seen once. The sequence came from a woman in her fifties or sixties in good health and CMV-seropositive. V and J are TRBV7-9 and TRBJ1-2, with TRBD1 matching 9 bases. Specimen: PBMCs. The CDR3 coding sequence is TGTGCCAGCAACAAACAGGGGGCCTATGGCTACACCTTC. Translation gives CASNKQGAYGYTF.